Listed below are T cell receptor beta chains from one sample, sequenced in a study of T cells in Graves' hyperthyroidism and ophthalmopathy. TCRdb called the multiplex PCR reads again in MiXCR, with one record for every CDR3 protein. The sample yields about 510,000 distinct CDR3 sequences, over 45% seen once. The sequenced sample consisted of peripheral blood or thyroid tissue (not recorded which). The receptors were gathered from an adult woman with Graves' disease, either hyperthyroidism or ophthalmopathy (not recorded which). Both conserved end residues are part of each CDR3. D genes are given only for firm matches. Clone size appears in some rows only: once, few, many, or a class for an expanded clone.

d_call: -; j_call: TRBJ2-7; v_call: TRBV9; clone_size: many; cdr3_nt: TGTGCCAGCAGCGTAGCGGGGAGCGGGTACGAGCAGTACTTC; cdr3_aa: CASSVAGSGYEQYF
d_call: -; j_call: TRBJ1-2; v_call: TRBV7-9; clone_size: many; cdr3_nt: TGTGCCGGCGGATTTGACACCAACTATGGCTACACCTTC; cdr3_aa: CAGGFDTNYGYTF
d_call: -; j_call: TRBJ2-5; v_call: TRBV4-2; clone_size: -; cdr3_nt: TGTGCCAGCAGCCAAGGGGGCAAGCAAGAGACCCAGTACTTC; cdr3_aa: CASSQGGKQETQYF
d_call: TRBD1; j_call: TRBJ1-2; v_call: TRBV19; clone_size: -; cdr3_nt: TGTGCCAGTAGTGAACAGGGGTTTGACTATGGCTACACCTTC; cdr3_aa: CASSEQGFDYGYTF
d_call: TRBD2; j_call: TRBJ2-5; v_call: TRBV19; clone_size: many; cdr3_nt: TGTGCCAGTACCTCAAGCGGGACTTTCCAAGAGACCCAGTACTTC; cdr3_aa: CASTSSGTFQETQYF
d_call: -; j_call: TRBJ2-7; v_call: TRBV12-3/TRBV12-4; clone_size: many; cdr3_nt: TGTGCCAGCAGTTTAGTCAGTCGCGTCTACGAGCAGTACTTC; cdr3_aa: CASSLVSRVYEQYF
d_call: -; j_call: TRBJ1-6; v_call: TRBV2; clone_size: -; cdr3_nt: TGTGCCAGCAGCCCCGGCCGGAAGGATAATTCACCCCCCCACTTT; cdr3_aa: CASSPGRKDNSPPHF
d_call: -; j_call: TRBJ2-1; v_call: TRBV7-3; clone_size: -; cdr3_nt: TGTGCCAGCAGCCCGCAGGGGGCGGGAGTATACAATGAGCAGTTCTTC; cdr3_aa: CASSPQGAGVYNEQFF
d_call: -; j_call: TRBJ2-1; v_call: TRBV7-8; clone_size: few; cdr3_nt: TGTGCCAGCAGCTCCACTAGGAATGAGCAGTTCTTC; cdr3_aa: CASSSTRNEQFF
d_call: -; j_call: TRBJ2-5; v_call: TRBV5-1; clone_size: many; cdr3_nt: TGCGCCAGCAGCTTGGCCGTAGGGTACCAAGAGACCCAGTACTTC; cdr3_aa: CASSLAVGYQETQYF
d_call: TRBD1; j_call: TRBJ1-6; v_call: TRBV28; clone_size: few; cdr3_nt: TGTGCCAGCACCTCAGGGGGCGCGGGTTCACCCCTCCACTTT; cdr3_aa: CASTSGGAGSPLHF
d_call: TRBD2; j_call: TRBJ2-5; v_call: TRBV5-1; clone_size: many; cdr3_nt: TGCGCCAGCAAACTAGCGGGAGGGCCAGGAGAGACCCAGTACTTC; cdr3_aa: CASKLAGGPGETQYF
d_call: -; j_call: TRBJ1-2; v_call: TRBV29-1; clone_size: -; cdr3_nt: TGCAGCACCCTCAGGGACTATGGCTACACCTTC; cdr3_aa: CSTLRDYGYTF
d_call: -; j_call: TRBJ1-4; v_call: TRBV5-6; clone_size: many; cdr3_nt: TGTGCCAGCAGCTTGAGGTTAGCAGGAGTTAATGAAAAACTGTTTTTT; cdr3_aa: CASSLRLAGVNEKLFF
d_call: TRBD2; j_call: TRBJ2-2; v_call: TRBV14; clone_size: -; cdr3_nt: TGTGCCAGCAGCTTGACTAGCGGGAGGGATCTGAGCACCGGGGAGCTGTTTTTT; cdr3_aa: CASSLTSGRDLSTGELFF
d_call: TRBD1; j_call: TRBJ1-6; v_call: TRBV25-1; clone_size: -; cdr3_nt: TGTGCCAGCGGCGAAGGGACAGAGAATTCACCCCTCCACTTT; cdr3_aa: CASGEGTENSPLHF
d_call: TRBD1; j_call: TRBJ2-7; v_call: TRBV9; clone_size: few; cdr3_nt: TGTGCCAGCAGCGGTGGACAGGGGTTAGACTACGAGCAGTACTTC; cdr3_aa: CASSGGQGLDYEQYF
d_call: TRBD1; j_call: TRBJ1-2; v_call: TRBV6-6; clone_size: many; cdr3_nt: TGTGCCAGCAGTGACCGGGACAGGGGCGCCTATGGCTACACCTTC; cdr3_aa: CASSDRDRGAYGYTF
d_call: -; j_call: TRBJ1-1; v_call: TRBV6-2/TRBV6-3; clone_size: many; cdr3_nt: TGTGCCAGCAGTTACCGGGCGGGCCCGCACACTGAAGCTTTCTTT; cdr3_aa: CASSYRAGPHTEAFF
d_call: TRBD1; j_call: TRBJ1-4; v_call: TRBV29-1; clone_size: -; cdr3_nt: TGCAGCGTTTCAGGGGGAGGGTCAACTAATGAAAAACTGTTTTTT; cdr3_aa: CSVSGGGSTNEKLFF
d_call: TRBD2; j_call: TRBJ2-7; v_call: TRBV7-9; clone_size: -; cdr3_nt: TGTGCCAGCAGCCCACTTCCAGGGACTAGCGGAGAGCAGTACTTC; cdr3_aa: CASSPLPGTSGEQYF
d_call: TRBD1; j_call: TRBJ1-2; v_call: TRBV25-1; clone_size: -; cdr3_nt: TGTGCCAGCTCACCAACTACCGGGACAGGGGACTATGGCTACACCTTC; cdr3_aa: CASSPTTGTGDYGYTF
d_call: -; j_call: TRBJ2-5; v_call: TRBV7-2; clone_size: -; cdr3_nt: TGTGCCAGCAGCCCTGGACTACCACGAGAGACCCAGTACTTC; cdr3_aa: CASSPGLPRETQYF
d_call: TRBD1; j_call: TRBJ2-7; v_call: TRBV5-1; clone_size: many; cdr3_nt: TGCGCCAGCAGAAAAACCCTACAGGGGGCGGGGGAGCAGTACTTC; cdr3_aa: CASRKTLQGAGEQYF
d_call: -; j_call: TRBJ1-1; v_call: TRBV7-9; clone_size: many; cdr3_nt: TGTGCCAGCAGCTTTCCGAACACTGAAGCTTTCTTT; cdr3_aa: CASSFPNTEAFF
d_call: -; j_call: TRBJ2-2; v_call: TRBV4-3; clone_size: many; cdr3_nt: TGCGCCAGCAGCCAAGATCAAGGAACCGGGGAGCTGTTTTTT; cdr3_aa: CASSQDQGTGELFF
d_call: TRBD2; j_call: TRBJ2-2; v_call: TRBV20-1; clone_size: few; cdr3_nt: TGCAGTGCTATAGTCGGGAGGCTACCCCCCGGGGAGCTGTTTTTT; cdr3_aa: CSAIVGRLPPGELFF
d_call: -; j_call: TRBJ2-7; v_call: TRBV2; clone_size: -; cdr3_nt: TGTGCCAGCAGTGAGGGCCAAGCGTCCTTC; cdr3_aa: CASSEGQASF
d_call: -; j_call: TRBJ2-5; v_call: TRBV11-2; clone_size: many; cdr3_nt: TGTGCCAGCAGCTTAGTCGGAGGAGGGTCATTGCAAGAGACCCAGTACTTC; cdr3_aa: CASSLVGGGSLQETQYF
d_call: -; j_call: TRBJ1-5; v_call: TRBV7-2; clone_size: many; cdr3_nt: TGTGCCAGCAGCTTAGGATTTCAGCGGCCCCAGCATTTT; cdr3_aa: CASSLGFQRPQHF